This TCR beta chain was recorded in a study of T and B cells in COVID-19 patients. Overall study: Blood was sampled from COVID-19 patients who were either actively infected or recovered. The recovered patients had mostly mild to moderate COVID-19 with outpatient management. Of over 18 active-infection patients, 12 were critically ill with mechanical ventilation or extracorporeal membrane oxygenation. The study's findings and limits: Patients with COVID-19 reportedly showed strongly skewed T cell receptor beta variable and joining gene usage.

Each TRB amplification used about 220-500 ng of genomic DNA from blood. BIOMED2 TRB-A/B primer pools were used in multiplex TRB PCR. Each CDR3 protein gets one entry after TCRdb re-called the multiplex PCR reads with MiXCR. The sample records roughly 9,000 distinct CDR3 sequences, 28% being singletons. Germline-derived CDR1 and CDR2 are SGHKS and YYEKEE (reference sequence). This CDR3 has 16 residues. The V end lost 2 bases, the J end lost 4 bases, and 16 bases lay between the germline ends. For this clonotype: What it recognizes is unknown.

Sequenced input: blood. The chain uses TRBV5-5 and TRBJ2-1; D uncertain. The source is a human donor who had recovered from COVID-19. This CDR3 reads CASSLVLRATYNEQFF. CDR3 nucleotides: TGTGCCAGCAGCTTAGTGCTACGGGCGACGTACAATGAGCAGTTCTTC.